This T cell receptor beta chain was retrieved from a study of blood T cell repertoires in COVID-19. The CDR3 is 15 residues long. The V gene end was trimmed by 7 bases and the J gene end by 2 bases; junction bases not matched to a gene: 8. Per the germline V gene, CDR1 is MNHNY and CDR2 is SVGAGI (reference sequence). This clone occurred a few times. This table comes from immunoSEQ multiplex PCR, and its TCRdb copy is limited to in-frame clones, with some not included. Of 200,000 to 300,000 clones detected, 86% appear once; the ten largest clones hold 1.5% to 2%. Material for sequencing was peripheral blood. This chain joins TRBV6-6 and TRBJ1-5; 7 nucleotides agree with TRBD1. The TCR sequence derives from a man younger than 40 with active or convalescent COVID-19. CDR3 amino acids: CASMREGAGNQPQHF. The CDR3 bases are TGTGCCAGCATGCGGGAGGGGGCTGGCAATCAGCCCCAGCATTTT.